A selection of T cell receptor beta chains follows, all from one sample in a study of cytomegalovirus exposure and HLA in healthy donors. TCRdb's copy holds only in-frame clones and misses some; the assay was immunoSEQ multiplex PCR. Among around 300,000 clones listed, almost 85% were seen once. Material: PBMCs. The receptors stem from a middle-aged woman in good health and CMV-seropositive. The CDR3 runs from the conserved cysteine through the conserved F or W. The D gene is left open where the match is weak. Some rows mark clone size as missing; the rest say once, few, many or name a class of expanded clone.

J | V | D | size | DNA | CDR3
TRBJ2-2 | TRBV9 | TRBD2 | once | TGTGCCAGCAGCGGCGGACTAGCGGGAGGTACGAACACCGGGGAGCTGTTTTTT | CASSGGLAGGTNTGELFF
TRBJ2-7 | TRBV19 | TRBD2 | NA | TGTGCCAGTAGCCCGGGAGGGGTACTAGCGGGAGGAACCTACGAGCAGTACTTC | CASSPGGVLAGGTYEQYF
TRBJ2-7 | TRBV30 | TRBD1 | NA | TGTGCCTGGAGTGTACGAATTAATCGGGGACAGCACTACGAGCAGTACTTC | CAWSVRINRGQHYEQYF
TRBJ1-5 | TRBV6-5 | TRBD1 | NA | TGTGCCAGCAGTCCTACAGGGGGCAATCAGCCCCAGCATTTT | CASSPTGGNQPQHF
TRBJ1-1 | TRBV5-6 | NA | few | TGTGCCAGCAGCTCAATGAACACTGAAGCTTTCTTT | CASSSMNTEAFF
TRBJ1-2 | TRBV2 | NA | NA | TGTGCCACCGGGGGGAATGAGAACTATGGCTACACCTTC | CATGGNENYGYTF
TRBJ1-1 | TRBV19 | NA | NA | TGTGCCAGTAGTATGCTACAGGGTACCCAAAACACTGAAGCTTTCTTT | CASSMLQGTQNTEAFF
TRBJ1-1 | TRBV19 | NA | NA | TGTGCCAGTTCTCGACAGGTCTTGGGCACTGAAGCTTTCTTT | CASSRQVLGTEAFF
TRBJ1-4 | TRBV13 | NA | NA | TGTGCCAGCAGCACACGCGAAGGGAGTCTATTGTCCTTT | CASSTREGSLLSF
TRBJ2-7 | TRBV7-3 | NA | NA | TGTGCCAGCAGCTTATCGGGGGGCGGTACCTCCTACGAGCAGTACTTC | CASSLSGGGTSYEQYF
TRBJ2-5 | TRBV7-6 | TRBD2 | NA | TGTGCCACCGATGAGGGAGGGGCCAGGGAGACCCAGTACTTC | CATDEGGARETQYF
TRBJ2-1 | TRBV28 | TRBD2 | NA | TGTGCCAGCAGTCGGACTAGCGGGACCTACAATGAGCAGTTCTTC | CASSRTSGTYNEQFF
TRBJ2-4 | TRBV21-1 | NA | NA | TGTGCCAGCAGCAAACAGGGTGGGTGCAAAAACATTCAGTACTTC | CASSKQGGCKNIQYF
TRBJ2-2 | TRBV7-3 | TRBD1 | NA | TGTGCCAGCAGCTCCCGGACAGGGGCAACCGGGGAGCTGTTTTTT | CASSSRTGATGELFF
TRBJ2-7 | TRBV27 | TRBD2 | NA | TGTGCCAGCAGTTTAGCACACCTCCGGACTAGCGGAAAGGGGAACGAGCAGTACTTC | CASSLAHLRTSGKGNEQYF
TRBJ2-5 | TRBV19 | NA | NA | TGTGCCAGTAGTCCCAGGGTGTCCGAGACCCAGTACTTC | CASSPRVSETQYF
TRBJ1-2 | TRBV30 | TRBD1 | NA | TGTGCCTGGAGCCTACAGGGGATCGTCTATGGCTACACCTTC | CAWSLQGIVYGYTF
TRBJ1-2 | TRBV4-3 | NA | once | TGCGCCAGCAGCCGGAGCCCCCCTCACCTCCCCGTCGTCTCGGGCTATGGCTACACCTTC | CASSRSPPHLPVVSGYGYTF
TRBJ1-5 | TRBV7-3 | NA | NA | TGTGCCAGCAGCCGCGGACAGAATCAGCCCCAGCATTTT | CASSRGQNQPQHF
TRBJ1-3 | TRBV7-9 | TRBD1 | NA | TGTGCCAGCAGCCCAACAGGGGCAGACACCATATATTTT | CASSPTGADTIYF
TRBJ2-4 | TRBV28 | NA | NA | TGTGCCAGCAACCAGATTGGCCCGCCAAAGGCCAAAAACATTCAGTACTTC | CASNQIGPPKAKNIQYF
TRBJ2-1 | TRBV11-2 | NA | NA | TGTGCCAGCAGCTTAGACGGACAGACCTACAATGAGCAGTTCTTC | CASSLDGQTYNEQFF
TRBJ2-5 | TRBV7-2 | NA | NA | TGTGCCAGCAGCTTTTCTAGTCAAGAGACCCAGTACTTC | CASSFSSQETQYF
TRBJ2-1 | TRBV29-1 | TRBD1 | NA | TGCAGCTTGTGGACAGGGGACAATGAGCAGTTCTTC | CSLWTGDNEQFF
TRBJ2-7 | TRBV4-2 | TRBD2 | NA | TGTGCCAGCAGCCAGGACGCCCCGACTAGCGGGAGCTCCTACGAGCAGTACTTC | CASSQDAPTSGSSYEQYF
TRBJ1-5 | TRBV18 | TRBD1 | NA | TGTGCCAGCTCACCCGAAAATAGGGGACAGAGGAATCAGCCCCAGCATTTT | CASSPENRGQRNQPQHF
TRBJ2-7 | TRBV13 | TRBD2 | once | TGTGCCAGCAGCTCCCAGCGGGAGGGCATCTACGAGCAGTACTTC | CASSSQREGIYEQYF
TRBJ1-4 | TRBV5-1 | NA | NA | TGCGCCAGCAGCGAGACTGTCTCCCGCGAAAAACTGTTTTTT | CASSETVSREKLFF
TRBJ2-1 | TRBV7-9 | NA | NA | TGTGCCAGCACCCGGATTCAGGGGTATGAGCAGTTCTTC | CASTRIQGYEQFF
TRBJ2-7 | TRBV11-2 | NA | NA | TGTGCCAGCAGCTTAGAGCGGGCGCAAATTTACGAGCAGTACTTC | CASSLERAQIYEQYF
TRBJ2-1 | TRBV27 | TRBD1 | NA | TGTGCCAGCAGTGGGGGGAGGACAGGGGGTGTGGTGGGCAATGAGCAGTTCTTC | CASSGGRTGGVVGNEQFF
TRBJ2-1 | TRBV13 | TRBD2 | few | TGTGCCAGCAGCTTGTATGGCCTAGCGGGAGGTCCCTCCTACAATGAGCAGTTCTTC | CASSLYGLAGGPSYNEQFF
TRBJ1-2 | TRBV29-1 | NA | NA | TGCAGCGTAACCGGGGGTTATAACTATGGCTACACCTTC | CSVTGGYNYGYTF
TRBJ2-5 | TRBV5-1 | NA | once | TGCGCCAGCAGCTTGGCCGGGGGGCCCCAAGAGACCCAGTACTTC | CASSLAGGPQETQYF
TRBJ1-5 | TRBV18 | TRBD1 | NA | TGTGCCAGCTCACCACCGGACAGGGTGGGGTCGGTCACGCCCCAGCATTTT | CASSPPDRVGSVTPQHF
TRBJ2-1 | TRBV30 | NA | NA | TGTGCCTGGAGTAGAGATGAGCAGTTCTTC | CAWSRDEQFF
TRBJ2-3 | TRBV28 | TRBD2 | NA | TGTGCCAGCAGTTTGGGCGGGGGGCTCACAGATACGCAGTATTTT | CASSLGGGLTDTQYF
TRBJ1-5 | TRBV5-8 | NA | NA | TGTGCCAGCAGCTTATTTGACAGGCCCAATCAGCCCCAGCATTTT | CASSLFDRPNQPQHF
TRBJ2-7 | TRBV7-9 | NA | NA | TGTGCCAGCAGCCACCCCGCCTACTACGAGCAGTACTTC | CASSHPAYYEQYF
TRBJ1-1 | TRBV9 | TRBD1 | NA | TGTGCCAGCGCGAGATGGGACAGCAACACTGAAGCTTTCTTT | CASARWDSNTEAFF
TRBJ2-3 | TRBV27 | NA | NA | TGTGCCAGCAGTTGGAACAGGGCCTATTCTAGCACAGATACGCAGTATTTT | CASSWNRAYSSTDTQYF